What follows are 4 T cell receptor beta chains derived from one specimen sequenced in a study of T-cell memory formation after mild COVID-19. TCRdb analysed the 5' RACE reads with MiXCR anew, one entry per CDR3 protein. The sample contains some 280,000 distinct CDR3 sequences, about 16% of which appear only once. Input material: PBMCs or a T cell subset sorted from them (not recorded which). Source of these receptors: a man younger than 35 who had mild COVID-19 (a few samples of this study predate the infection). Cell type and time point are not known.

This sequence joins TRBV4-1 and TRBJ2-3; possibly TRBD2 for D (7 bases). Germline V gene lookup returns CDR1 MGHRA and CDR2 YSYEKL. The V end lost 1 base, the J end lost 5 bases, and 16 bases lay between the germline ends. CDR3 length equals 16 residues. This CDR3 is CASSQGRGAGLDTQYF. CDR3 sequence (DNA): TGCGCCAGCAGCCAAGGACGGGGGGCCGGTTTAGATACGCAGTATTTT.

This clonotype was observed a handful of times. The V call is TRBV6-1, the J call TRBJ1-1; D is unclear. This CDR3 spans 13 amino acids. The V and J ends lost 5 bases and 6 bases respectively, with 13 bases between them. Germline V gene data show CDR1 as MNHNS and CDR2 as SASEGT. The CDR3 is CASSPSGLPEAFF. Here the CDR3 DNA reads TGTGCCAGCAGTCCGTCAGGTCTCCCTGAAGCTTTCTTT.

This clonotype showed up just a few times. The chain has TRBV4-1 and TRBJ1-6; unclear D gene. Trimming took off 6 bases at V and 0 bases at J, with 12 bases between the two ends. Germline V gives CDR1 MGHRA, CDR2 YSYEKL. The length of the CDR3 is 16 residues. CDR3 nucleotides: TGCGCCAGCAGGGGCCGGGCAAGCTCCTATAATTCACCCCTCCACTTT. Protein sequence: CASRGRASSYNSPLHF.

This clonotype has ten or more counts. This chain uses TRBV10-3 with TRBJ2-7; D may be TRBD2 (6 bases). Between the trimmed V and J ends, which lost 7 bases and 6 bases, there was a span of 16 bases. Germline V CDR1 and CDR2: ENHRY, SYGVKD. The CDR3 is 13 amino acids. The CDR3 reads CAINRLGMFEQYV. The CDR3 DNA is TGTGCCATCAACCGACTAGGAATGTTCGAGCAGTACGTC.